These 10 T cell receptor beta chains were sequenced from one sample in a study of preoperative IRX-2 immunotherapy in early breast cancer. Libraries were prepared by immunoSEQ multiplex PCR; TCRdb keeps only in-frame clonotypes and omits some of them. The table has about 42,000 clones, approximately 75% seen once. Treatment in this sample: preoperative locoregional IRX-2 cytokine immunotherapy. The material was tumor tissue, obtained after IRX-2 immunotherapy. The receptors come from a human donor with breast cancer.

The V and J genes are TRBV5-1 and TRBJ2-1; D might be TRBD1 (5 bases). Germline assignment: CDR1 SGHRS and CDR2 YFSETQ. V dropped 1 base and J dropped 1 base, with 18 bases sitting between them. This CDR3 comprises 18 residues. The CDR3 region has the DNA TGCGCCAGCAGCTTGCCCCTTGGACACTCCCTATCCTACAATGAGCAGTTCTTC. It translates to CASSLPLGHSLSYNEQFF.

The J gene is TRBJ2-7, the V gene TRBV5-1; TRBD2 agrees at 8 bases. Germline-derived CDR1 and CDR2 are SGHRS and YFSETQ. The J segment lost 5 bases and the V segment lost 4 bases, leaving 11 bases of the junction unmatched. The CDR3 covers 15 residues. DNA for the CDR3: TGCGCCAGCAGCCGCCGGGGGGGGCCCCTGAACGAGCAGTACTTC. It codes for CASSRRGGPLNEQYF.

This clone appeared once. The chain is built from TRBV6-8 and TRBJ2-1, with D hard to call. Germline CDR1 is MNHGY and CDR2 is SAAAGT. With 6 bases removed from V and 5 bases from J, the gap between germline ends came to 8 bases. This CDR3 is 12 amino acids long. In DNA form, the CDR3 reads TGTGCCAGCAGAGACCCCAACAATGAGCAGTTCTTC. This sequence encodes CASRDPNNEQFF.

The rearrangement uses TRBV6-8 and TRBJ1-1, with TRBD1 matching over 8 bases. With 5 bases clipped from V and 0 bases from J, the junction kept 2 bases outside the gene matches. The CDR3 contains 14 residues. From germline, CDR1 is MNHGY and CDR2 SAAAGT. CDR3 DNA sequence: TGTGCCAGCAGTCGACAGGGGATGAACACTGAAGCTTTCTTT. This sequence encodes CASSRQGMNTEAFF.

This clone was found once. The V call is TRBV5-1, the J call TRBJ2-2; 10 bases match TRBD2. Trimming at V came to 2 bases and at J to 7 bases, leaving 5 bases not matched to a gene. The CDR3 has 15 residues. Per the germline V gene, CDR1 is SGHRS and CDR2 is YFSETQ. CDR3 sequence: CASSFSGGAGGELFF. Here the CDR3 DNA reads TGCGCCAGCAGCTTCAGCGGGGGGGCCGGCGGGGAGCTGTTTTTT.

This sequence joins TRBV19 and TRBJ2-1, with D perhaps matching TRBD2 (5 bases). The V and J ends lost 0 bases and 5 bases respectively, with 11 bases between them. There are 15 residues in the CDR3. Germline V lookup: CDR1 LNHDA, CDR2 SQIVND (reference sequence). CDR3 amino acids: CASSIDEPRDNEQFF. The CDR3, as DNA: TGTGCCAGTAGTATAGATGAACCGAGGGACAATGAGCAGTTCTTC.

This clone was recorded once. The chain links TRBV19 to TRBJ1-1, with D unclear. Germline V gene sequence: CDR1 LNHDA, CDR2 SQIVND (reference sequence). V was cut by 1 base and J by 1 base, with 4 bases left in between. The CDR3 runs to 13 residues. CDR3 residues: CASSIGWNTEAFF. Written as DNA, the CDR3 is TGTGCCAGTAGTATAGGGTGGAACACTGAAGCTTTCTTT.

This clone was found a few times. The chain joins TRBV11-3 to TRBJ1-5, with D hard to call. Germline V CDR1 and CDR2: SGHNT, YENEEA. This CDR3 is 15 amino acids long. Trimming cost V 5 bases and J 2 bases, with 13 bases left between them. DNA of the CDR3: TGTGCCAGCAGCCCCGAGCTCGGGGGCAATCAGCCCCAGCATTTT. It yields the protein CASSPELGGNQPQHF. Together with reference TRBV11-3 and TRBJ1-5, the CDR3 gives the full variable domain: EAGVVQSPRYKIIEKKQPVAFWCNPISGHNTLYWYLQNLGQGPELLIRYENEEAVDDSQLPKDRFSAERLKGVDSTLKIQPAELGDSAVYLCASSPELGGNQPQHFGDGTRLSIL.

This chain uses TRBV5-1 with TRBJ1-4; D might be TRBD1 (5 bases). The CDR3 has 15 residues. Per the germline V gene, CDR1 is SGHRS and CDR2 is YFSETQ. The ends were cut back, 0 bases at V and 8 bases at J, with 14 bases in the middle. The CDR3 bases are TGCGCCAGCAGCTTGGTCGCGGCAGGGCGGGAAAAACTGTTTTTT. Amino acids: CASSLVAAGREKLFF.

In this sample, this clone turned up a few times. The rearrangement links TRBV6-8 to TRBJ1-1; maybe TRBD1 (6 bases). The CDR3 covers 16 residues. The V gene's germline CDR1 is MNHGY and CDR2 SAAAGT. Trimming pared 2 bases from V and 2 bases from J, leaving 15 bases between. The CDR3, as DNA: TGTGCCAGCAGTTACCCCCCCGGGACACTTAACACTGAAGCTTTCTTT. Its translation: CASSYPPGTLNTEAFF.